The 21 T cell receptor beta chains given below trace back to one sample, sequenced in a study of blood T cells in healthy people across ages. A second PCR of roughly 7 to 11 cycles used a sample-barcoded 5' primer and a J-beta primer mix. TCRdb independently ran MiXCR on the 5' RACE reads; one entry per CDR3 protein. The sample lists 590,000 or so distinct CDR3 sequences, about 30% seen once, with around 16% in the top ten. The sequenced sample consisted of blood. These receptors originate from a woman of 80 years or more in good health.

There are many counts of this clonotype. The chain couples TRBV5-1 to TRBJ2-3; 13 bases line up with TRBD2. V lost 4 bases, J lost 7 bases, and 6 bases stayed unmatched. This CDR3 is 15 amino acids long. Germline CDR1 and CDR2: SGHRS and YFSETQ. CDR3: CASSITSGGANTQYF. CDR3 DNA sequence: TGCGCCAGCAGCATCACTAGCGGGGGGGCAAATACGCAGTATTTT.

This chain uses TRBV20-1 with TRBJ1-6; D is unresolved. The CDR3 runs to 12 residues. Looked up from germline, CDR1 is DFQATT and CDR2 is SNEGSKA (reference sequence). Trimming removed 5 bases at V and 10 bases at J, with 12 bases between. The CDR3 loop is CSARTFRSPLHF. CDR3 DNA sequence: TGCAGTGCTCGGACCTTTCGATCACCCCTCCACTTT.

This clonotype was recorded a few times. This rearrangement joins TRBV6-1 to TRBJ2-2, with 9 bases identical to TRBD1. Germline loops: CDR1 MNHNS, CDR2 SASEGT. After removal of 6 bases from V and 3 bases from J, the junction contained 11 bases not matched to a gene. CDR3 length: 17 amino acids. CDR3 bases: TGTGCCAGCAGCCGCAAGGGTTGGACAGGGGACACCGGGGAGCTGTTTTTT. Its translation is CASSRKGWTGDTGELFF.

This clonotype was seen more than once but under ten times. The chain employs TRBV4-3 and TRBJ1-3, with 7 bases matching TRBD1. The CDR3 contains 15 residues. In germline, CDR1 is LGHNA, CDR2 YSLEER. Trimming removed 3 bases from V and 0 bases from J; junction bases left unmatched: 2. This chain's CDR3 is CASSHNRGSGNTIYF. DNA of the CDR3: TGCGCCAGCAGCCATAACAGGGGCTCTGGAAACACCATATATTTT.

The chain couples TRBV7-9 to TRBJ2-7; unclear D gene. The CDR3 covers 12 residues. Looked up from germline, CDR1 is SEHNR and CDR2 is FQNEAQ (reference sequence). V gave up 5 bases and J gave up 6 bases, with 11 bases separating them. The chain's CDR3 is CASSPLSAEQYF. The CDR3 DNA sequence: TGTGCCAGCAGCCCTCTCTCCGCCGAGCAGTACTTC.

As concerns this clonotype: It may be a read error: a sequence one base away is much more abundant. The chain uses TRBV20-1 and TRBJ2-5; maybe TRBD1 (6 bases). The CDR3 covers 11 residues. CDR1 is DFQATT and CDR2 is SNEGSKA in the germline V gene (reference sequence). V gave up 6 bases and J gave up 11 bases, with 16 bases separating them. The CDR3 region has the DNA TGCAGTGCCCCCAGTGGGGGCCAACAGTACTTC. This codes for CSAPSGGQQYF.

To note about this clonotype: One end of the junction is discordant with germline, which a read error may explain. The gene calls are TRBV5-1 and TRBJ2-1; TRBD2 is a possible D gene (6 bases). The length of the CDR3 is 16 residues. The germline gives CDR1 SGHRS, CDR2 YFSETQ. CDR3 region: CVSSPAAGIIINEQFF. In DNA form, the CDR3 reads TGCGTCAGCAGCCCGGCCGCGGGGATTATAATAAATGAGCAGTTCTTC.

A word on this clonotype: A much larger clone differs by one base, so this may be a read error. The V gene is TRBV6-1, the J gene TRBJ1-2, with TRBD1 matching 12 bases. Germline lookup yields CDR1 MNHNS and CDR2 SASEGT. This CDR3 region has 12 residues. V shed 11 bases and J 8 bases; nucleotides not matched to a gene: 6. CDR3 nucleotides: TGTGCCGGCGCCGGGACAGGGGGCGGCTACACCTTC. This gives the protein CAGAGTGGGYTF.

Turning to this clonotype: Possible read error: a much larger clone is one base away. The chain is built from TRBV6-2 or TRBV6-3 and TRBJ2-7, with 9 bases matching TRBD2. The junction had 15 bases not matched to a gene; V was cut back by 11 bases and J by 7 bases. The CDR3 has 14 residues. Germline V gives CDR1 MNHEY, CDR2 SVGEGT. The CDR3 bases are TGTGCCGTCTCGGGGCGGGGGGGCAAGGATGAGCAGTACTTC. Translated: CAVSGRGGKDEQYF.

This chain uses TRBV20-1 with TRBJ2-5; 15 nucleotides align to TRBD2. CDR3 size: 15 residues. V shed 6 bases and J 13 bases; nucleotides not matched to a gene: 15. Germline-derived CDR1 and CDR2 are DFQATT and SNEGSKA (reference sequence). This CDR3 reads CSAGLAGGQGNERYF. The CDR3, as DNA: TGCAGTGCAGGACTAGCGGGGGGGCAAGGGAATGAGCGGTACTTC.

The chain links TRBV28 to TRBJ2-4; TRBD1 agrees at 11 bases. The J call may be mistaken, given a closer DNA end match to TRBJ2-7. Germline V gene data show CDR1 as MDHEN and CDR2 as SYDVKM. The CDR3 contains 16 residues. CDR3 amino acids: CASEGGTGGSYYEQYF. The CDR3 DNA reads TGTGCCAGCGAAGGGGGGACAGGGGGTTCCTACTACGAGCAGTACTTC.

The sample holds many counts of this clonotype. The limits of the CDR3 on the DNA are not certain, so only TCRdb's listed CDR3 is given. The chain uses TRBV7-2 and TRBJ2-1; the table names TRBD1, a call not compared with the DNA. The CDR3 is made up of 12 amino acids, end residues included. CDR1 and CDR2 from the germline V gene are SGHTA and FQGNSA. The CDR3 loop is CASSFGQGALFF.

On this clonotype: One base away lies a much larger clone, so this may be a sequencing read error. The V and J genes are TRBV15 and TRBJ1-2, with unresolved D. Per germline, CDR1 LNHNV and CDR2 YYDKDF (reference sequence). The V end was cut by 3 bases, the J end by 3 bases, with 11 bases between. The CDR3 runs to 14 residues. This CDR3 is CATSRPDGYYGYTF. CDR3 DNA sequence: TGTGCCACCAGCAGGCCGGACGGCTACTATGGCTACACCTTC.

This clonotype was counted between two and nine times. V is TRBV19 and J is TRBJ2-7, with unresolved D. The CDR3 length is 13 residues. The germline CDR1 and CDR2 sequences are LNHDA and SQIVND (reference sequence). V was trimmed by 3 bases and J by 12 bases, leaving 18 bases between them. The CDR3 loop reads CASSIDGSGPLYF. In DNA form, the CDR3 reads TGTGCCAGTAGTATCGACGGTAGTGGTCCCCTGTACTTC.

Regarding this clonotype: The junction shows a germline mismatch at one end, possibly a read error. This chain connects TRBV7-2 to TRBJ1-3; perhaps TRBD1 as D (6 bases). CDR3 length equals 16 residues. The germline CDR1 and CDR2 sequences are SGHTA and FQGNSA. The CDR3 here is CASSLGKGVYGNTRYF. The DNA for the CDR3 is TGTGCCAGCAGCTTAGGAAAGGGGGTATATGGAAACACCAGATATTTT.

The rearrangement links TRBV6-1 to TRBJ2-1; 8 positions agree with TRBD2. The trim removed 6 bases at V and 2 bases at J, leaving 9 bases unmatched. From germline, CDR1 is MNHNS and CDR2 SASEGT. CDR3 length equals 16 residues. CDR3 amino acids: CASREAGGLTYNEQFF. The CDR3 region has the DNA TGTGCCAGCAGGGAGGCGGGGGGCCTAACCTACAATGAGCAGTTCTTC.

There are a few counts of this clonotype. The chain has TRBV19 and TRBJ1-2, with D possibly being TRBD1 (5 bases). V lost 3 bases, J lost 8 bases, and 13 bases lay in between. Per the germline V gene, CDR1 is LNHDA and CDR2 is SQIVND (reference sequence). The CDR3 consists of 13 residues. The CDR3: CASSIPGPWGYTF. The CDR3 region has the DNA TGTGCCAGTAGTATCCCGGGGCCGTGGGGCTACACCTTC.

This clonotype was seen only a few times. The genes are TRBV3-1 and TRBJ2-5; D remains unclear. From germline, CDR1 is LGHDT and CDR2 YNNKEL (reference sequence). CDR3 length equals 13 residues. Trimming shortened V by 1 base and J by 11 bases, and 14 bases separated the two germline ends. The CDR3 loop reads CASSQVYGLKQYF. DNA for the CDR3: TGTGCCAGCAGCCAAGTCTATGGGCTCAAGCAGTACTTC.

The table lists this clonotype with many counts. V and J are TRBV12-3 or TRBV12-4 and TRBJ2-4; possible D gene TRBD2, 6 bases. This CDR3 region has 16 residues. V lost 4 bases, J lost 8 bases, and 21 bases lay in between. In DNA, the CDR3 is TGTGCCAGCAGTTCCAGATCGGGACTTGCCGGGGACATTCAGTACTTC. This encodes CASSSRSGLAGDIQYF.

V is TRBV6-6 and J is TRBJ1-6; D not certain. V lost 2 bases, J lost 9 bases, and 17 bases lay in between. CDR3 size: 16 residues. Germline lookup yields CDR1 MNHNY and CDR2 SVGAGI (reference sequence). The CDR3 here is CASSYRQDPGSSPLHF. For the CDR3, the DNA is TGTGCCAGCAGTTACCGGCAAGATCCAGGTAGTTCACCCCTCCACTTT.

Concerning this clonotype: This may be a read error: a much more frequent sequence differs by one nucleotide. The rearrangement joins TRBV12-3 or TRBV12-4 to TRBJ2-1, with D unresolved. The CDR3 is 15 amino acids. Written as DNA, the CDR3 is TGTGCCAACAGTTCAGGCCGAAGCTCCTACAATGAGCAGTTCTTC. Amino acid sequence: CANSSGRSSYNEQFF.